This is a list of T cell receptor beta chains from one sample in a study of T cells after yellow fever vaccination. TCRdb redid the calling of the 5' RACE reads with MiXCR, one entry per CDR3 protein. The sample lists about 300,000 distinct CDR3 sequences, less than 9.5% occurring once. The specimen was CD4+ T cells sorted from PBMCs, collected 5 days after the yellow fever booster vaccination. The source of these receptors is a man in his late teens or twenties who received the YFV17D yellow fever vaccine. The CDR3 runs from the conserved cysteine through the conserved F or W. The D gene is left open where the match is weak. Expanded clones get a size class; other rows say once, few or many, or leave the size out.

abundance	j_gene	d_gene	v_gene	CDR3nt	CDR3aa
few	TRBJ2-3	.	TRBV10-3	TGTGCCATCAGTATCGACAGGATCTTCGATACGCAGTATTTT	CAISIDRIFDTQYF
.	TRBJ2-1	TRBD1	TRBV27	TGTGCCAGCAGTTTTTTGTGGAGGGACAGGGACCACAATGAGCAGTTCTTC	CASSFLWRDRDHNEQFF
few	TRBJ2-1	.	TRBV4-1	TGCGCCAGCAGCCAAGGGCGGGGGCTAACAGGCCACAATGAGCAGTTCTTC	CASSQGRGLTGHNEQFF
few	TRBJ1-2	TRBD1	TRBV9	TGTGCCAGCAGCCTCAGGGACAGGGATGACTATGGCTACACCTTC	CASSLRDRDDYGYTF
few	TRBJ2-3	TRBD2	TRBV7-8	TGTGCCAGCAGCCACGGACTAGCGGGGAGAGATACGCAGTATTTT	CASSHGLAGRDTQYF
few	TRBJ2-7	TRBD1	TRBV20-1	TGCAGTGCAACCGAGAGGGGGCACCGCTACGAGCAGTACTTC	CSATERGHRYEQYF
many	TRBJ2-1	.	TRBV6-5	TGTGCCAGCAGTAAAGGACCGGGGCGTGAGCAGTTCTTC	CASSKGPGREQFF
.	TRBJ2-3	TRBD1	TRBV5-1	TGCGCCAGCAGCTTGGCGGGACAGGGGCCACTGGATACGCAGTATTTT	CASSLAGQGPLDTQYF
.	TRBJ2-5	.	TRBV7-9	TGTGCCAGCAGCTTATCGGTGGGGGGGCCTGAAGAGACCCAGTACTTC	CASSLSVGGPEETQYF
.	TRBJ2-7	.	TRBV18	TGTGCCAGCTCACCAACGAGTATCTCAACGGGGTACGAGCAGTACTTC	CASSPTSISTGYEQYF
.	TRBJ1-4	TRBD1	TRBV5-1	TGCGCCAGCCGCGGCGGGACAGCTAATGAAAAACTGTTTTTT	CASRGGTANEKLFF
.	TRBJ1-4	.	TRBV5-4	TGTGCCAGCAGCTTGGGTGGGGACAAGATTGAAAAACTGTTTTTT	CASSLGGDKIEKLFF
few	TRBJ2-1	.	TRBV7-9	TGTGCCAGCAGCTTTTTATTTGCTCGCAATGAGCAGTTCTTC	CASSFLFARNEQFF
few	TRBJ1-3	.	TRBV7-6	TGTGCCAGCAGCTTGGACGCTCCTAGCTCTGGAAACACCATATATTTT	CASSLDAPSSGNTIYF
many	TRBJ2-2	.	TRBV5-1	TGCGCCAGCAGCCAAATCGGACACCCCGGGGAGCTGTTTTTT	CASSQIGHPGELFF
many	TRBJ2-1	TRBD2	TRBV29-1	TGCAGCGTTAGCGGGGGAACGATTAGCTCCTACAATGAGCAGTTCTTC	CSVSGGTISSYNEQFF
.	TRBJ2-7	.	TRBV5-1	TGCGCCAGCAGCTTGGTGGGACTTTCCTACGAGCAGTACTTC	CASSLVGLSYEQYF
.	TRBJ1-1	.	TRBV18	TGTGCCAGCTCACCACCAGCCAGCCTTGAAGCTTTCTTT	CASSPPASLEAFF
.	TRBJ2-5	TRBD2	TRBV6-6	TGTGCCAGCAGTTACGACCCATTAGGGCGGACAACTAGCGGGACCCAGTACTTC	CASSYDPLGRTTSGTQYF
few	TRBJ1-3	.	TRBV28	TGTGCCACCCTCCAGCGGCCACATGCCTCTGGAAACACCATATATTTT	CATLQRPHASGNTIYF
few	TRBJ2-4	TRBD1	TRBV7-9	TGTGCCAGCAGCTTCGAGGGGGCGAACATTCAGTACTTC	CASSFEGANIQYF
.	TRBJ1-1	.	TRBV5-1	TGCGCCAGCAGCGGGTACTACGGCACTGAAGCTTTCTTT	CASSGYYGTEAFF
.	TRBJ2-1	.	TRBV3-1	TGTGCCAGCAGCCAAGAGGGGCGTAAGCAGTTCTTC	CASSQEGRKQFF
.	TRBJ2-6	.	TRBV18	TGTGCCAGCTCGGTGGACTCTGGGGCCAACGTCCTGACTTTC	CASSVDSGANVLTF
many	TRBJ2-3	TRBD2	TRBV12-3/TRBV12-4	TGTGCCAGCAGTCAAAGCGGGGGGTACCGTACGCAGTATTTT	CASSQSGGYRTQYF
few	TRBJ1-1	.	TRBV5-1	TGCGCCAGCAGCTTGACTTTAAGGGGTACCACTGAAGCTTTCTTT	CASSLTLRGTTEAFF
.	TRBJ1-1	.	TRBV10-3	TGTGCCACCAGTGAGTCTTCGGAGAACACTGAAGCTTTCTTT	CATSESSENTEAFF
few	TRBJ2-3	.	TRBV3-1	TGTGCCAGCAGCCAAGGTCACGGGTTTACAGATACGCAGTATTTT	CASSQGHGFTDTQYF
many	TRBJ2-3	.	TRBV28	TGTGCCAGCAAACACAGGGATACGCAGTATTTT	CASKHRDTQYF
.	TRBJ2-3	TRBD2	TRBV9	TGTGCCAGTTCAGCGGGGCGACATAGCACAGATACGCAGTATTTT	CASSAGRHSTDTQYF
.	TRBJ1-6	TRBD1	TRBV5-1	TGCGCCAGCAGCGAGGGACAGGGGAATTCACCCCTCCACTTT	CASSEGQGNSPLHF
.	TRBJ2-1	.	TRBV6-2/TRBV6-3	TGTGCCAGCAGCGGCGGGCTCTCCTACAATGAGCAGTTCTTC	CASSGGLSYNEQFF
many	TRBJ2-5	.	TRBV10-3	TGTGCCATCAGCCATGGGGGGCTCCGGGGGCGGGAGACCCAGTACTTC	CAISHGGLRGRETQYF
.	TRBJ2-3	TRBD2	TRBV5-4	TGTGCCAGCAGCTCGAGCGGGGGGGGCACAGATACGCAGTATTTT	CASSSSGGGTDTQYF